This T cell receptor beta chain derives from a study of T cells in Graves' hyperthyroidism and ophthalmopathy. Researchers amplified the TCR beta CDR3 regions from RNA transcripts. With the HTBI primer set, the TCR CDR3 went through a first round of RT-PCR. TCRdb ran MiXCR on the multiplex PCR reads and lists one entry per CDR3 protein. The sample includes 550,000 to 800,000 distinct CDR3 sequences, about a sixth seen only once; the top ten take around 7.7%. The V end lost 0 bases, the J end lost 8 bases, and 11 bases lay between the germline ends. This CDR3 has 13 amino acids. Looked up from germline, CDR1 is SEHNR and CDR2 is FQNEAQ (reference sequence). This clonotype was seen a few times. Its specificity is unknown. The study, taken as a whole, reports: A model of 13 V-J pairs discriminated ophthalmopathy from stable hyperthyroidism.

Specimen: blood. The receptor comes from a man aged 18-30 years with Graves' hyperthyroidism. The gene calls are TRBV7-9 and TRBJ2-7, with D hard to call. The CDR3: CASSLAAGSKQYF. DNA of the CDR3: TGTGCCAGCAGCTTAGCGGCCGGGTCAAAGCAGTACTTC. The whole variable domain, remainder taken from reference TRBV7-9 and TRBJ2-7, is DTGVSQNPRHKITKRGQNVTFRCDPISEHNRLYWYRQTLGQGPEFLTYFQNEAQLEKSRLLSDRFSAERPKGSFSTLEIQRTEQGDSAMYLCASSLAAGSKQYFGPGTRLTVT.